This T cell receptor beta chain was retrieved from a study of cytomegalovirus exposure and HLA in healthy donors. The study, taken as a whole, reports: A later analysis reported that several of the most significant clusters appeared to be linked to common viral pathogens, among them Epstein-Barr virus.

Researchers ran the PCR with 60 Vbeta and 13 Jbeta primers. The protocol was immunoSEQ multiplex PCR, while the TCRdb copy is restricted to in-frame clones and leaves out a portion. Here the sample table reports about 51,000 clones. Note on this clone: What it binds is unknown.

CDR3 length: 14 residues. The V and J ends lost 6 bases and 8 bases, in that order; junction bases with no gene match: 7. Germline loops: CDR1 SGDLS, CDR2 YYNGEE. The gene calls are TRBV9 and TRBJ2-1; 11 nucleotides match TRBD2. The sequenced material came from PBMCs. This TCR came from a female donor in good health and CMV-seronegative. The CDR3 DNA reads TGTGCCAGCACCTCGGGACTAGCGGCCGATGAGCAGTTCTTC. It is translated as CASTSGLAADEQFF.